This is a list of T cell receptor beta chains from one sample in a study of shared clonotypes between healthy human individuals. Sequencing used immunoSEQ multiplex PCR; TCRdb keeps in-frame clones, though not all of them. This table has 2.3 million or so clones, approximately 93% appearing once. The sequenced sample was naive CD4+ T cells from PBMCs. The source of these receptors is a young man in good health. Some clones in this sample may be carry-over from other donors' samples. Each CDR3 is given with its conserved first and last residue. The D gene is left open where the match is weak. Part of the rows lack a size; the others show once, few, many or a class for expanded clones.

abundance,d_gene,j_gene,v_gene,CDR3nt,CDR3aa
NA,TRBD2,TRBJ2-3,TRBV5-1,TGCGCCAGCAGCTTGGGCAGCGGGAGAGGCACAGATACGCAGTATTTT,CASSLGSGRGTDTQYF
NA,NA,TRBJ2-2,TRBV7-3,TGTGCCAGCAGTTCGATCGGGACTCCGGCCGGGGAGCTGTTTTTT,CASSSIGTPAGELFF
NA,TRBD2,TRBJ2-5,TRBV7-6,TGTGCCAGCAGCCGAGCGGGAGAGGGAGAGACCCAGTACTTC,CASSRAGEGETQYF
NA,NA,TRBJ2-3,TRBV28,TGTGCCAGCAGTTTAATGACTGGGGCCGGGTCAGGAGATACGCAGTATTTT,CASSLMTGAGSGDTQYF
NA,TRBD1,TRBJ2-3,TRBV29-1,TGCAGCGTTGCGGGACAGGGTACAGATACGCAGTATTTT,CSVAGQGTDTQYF
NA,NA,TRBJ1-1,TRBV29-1,TGCAGCGTTGAGAGAGGGTACTCGGGGGGCACTGAAGCTTTCTTT,CSVERGYSGGTEAFF
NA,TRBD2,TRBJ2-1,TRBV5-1,TGCGCCAGCAGCCCCTCTCTACTAGCGGGAGTAACCTACAATGAGCAGTTCTTC,CASSPSLLAGVTYNEQFF
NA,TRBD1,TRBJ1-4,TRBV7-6,TGTGCCAGCAGCTTAGGACAGGGGCGGGAAAAACTGTTTTTT,CASSLGQGREKLFF
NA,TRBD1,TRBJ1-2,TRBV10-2,TGCGCCAGCAGGAGACAGGGAGCGGTTGGCTACACCTTC,CASRRQGAVGYTF
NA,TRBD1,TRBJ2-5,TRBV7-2,TGTGCCAGCAGCTTAGAAGGGACAGGGTACAAGACCCAGTACTTC,CASSLEGTGYKTQYF
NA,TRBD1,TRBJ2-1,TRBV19,TGTGCCAGCTCTGCGTGGGCAGGGGGCAATGAGCAGTTCTTC,CASSAWAGGNEQFF
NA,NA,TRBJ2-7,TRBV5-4,TGTGCCAGCAGCTTCGGAGGACCCGGCTCCTACGAGCAGTACTTC,CASSFGGPGSYEQYF
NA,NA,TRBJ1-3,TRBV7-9,TGTGCCAGCAGCTCAACAGGGTACTCTGGAAACACCATATATTTT,CASSSTGYSGNTIYF
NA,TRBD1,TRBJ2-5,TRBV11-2,TGTGCCAGCAGCTTCGGACAGGTTCGAGAGACCCAGTACTTC,CASSFGQVRETQYF
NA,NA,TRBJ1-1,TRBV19,TGTGCCAGTAGTACGGGCAGGCGGAACACTGAAGCTTTCTTT,CASSTGRRNTEAFF
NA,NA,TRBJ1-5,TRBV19,TGTGCCAGTAGGAACCGAGTCAGGGGTCCTCTGTATCAGCCCCAGCATTTT,CASRNRVRGPLYQPQHF
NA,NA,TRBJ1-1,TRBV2,TGTGCCAGCAGTGAGTCTGTCACGGTGAACACTGAAGCTTTCTTT,CASSESVTVNTEAFF
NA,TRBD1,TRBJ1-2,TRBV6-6,TGTGCCAGCAGTTACTCGCGGGGACAGGGGGCTGGAGGCTACACCTTC,CASSYSRGQGAGGYTF
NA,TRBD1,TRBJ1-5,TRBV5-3,TGTGCCAGAAGCTGGAGAAGGGGACAGGTTTCTGGGCCCCAGCATTTT,CARSWRRGQVSGPQHF
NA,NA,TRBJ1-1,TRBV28,TGTGCCAGCAGTTCCATACCCAGGGGCACTGAAGCTTTCTTT,CASSSIPRGTEAFF
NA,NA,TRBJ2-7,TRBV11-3,TGTGCCAGCAGCACGACGAGCAGGGGGGTTTACGAGCAGTACTTC,CASSTTSRGVYEQYF
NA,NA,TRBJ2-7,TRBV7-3,TGTGCCAGCAGCTCCGCGGGGACCGCGCTGTACTTC,CASSSAGTALYF
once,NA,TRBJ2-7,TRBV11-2,TGTGCCAGCAGCCCAGACAGAGGTGTTACGGGGGCCGGGGAGCAGTACTTC,CASSPDRGVTGAGEQYF
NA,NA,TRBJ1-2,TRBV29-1,TGCAGCGTTGAAGGGGGGCATGGCTACACCTTC,CSVEGGHGYTF
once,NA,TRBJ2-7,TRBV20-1,TGCAGTGCTAGTCGTCGGGACGAGCAGTACTTC,CSASRRDEQYF
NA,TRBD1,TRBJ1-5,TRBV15,TGTGCCACCAGCTCTACAGGGGGTCGGGCTGTATTGGGCAATCAGCCCCAGCATTTT,CATSSTGGRAVLGNQPQHF
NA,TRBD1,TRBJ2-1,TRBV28,TGTGCCAGCAGTGGCTTCAGGGGGAGCTCCTACAATGAGCAGTTCTTC,CASSGFRGSSYNEQFF
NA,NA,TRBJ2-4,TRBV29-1,TGCAGCGCCCTGGTCGGTTGGGTCAAAAACATTCAGTACTTC,CSALVGWVKNIQYF
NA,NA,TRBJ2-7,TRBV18,TGTGCCAGCTCACCATCCCAGGTAGGGAGGTCCTACGAGCAGTACTTC,CASSPSQVGRSYEQYF
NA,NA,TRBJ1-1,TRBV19,TGTGCCAGTGGGGGGTGGTTGACTGAAGCTTTCTTT,CASGGWLTEAFF
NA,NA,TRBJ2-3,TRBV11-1,TGTGCCAGCAGCCCCCGAAGCGTGGGGGCAGGCACAGATACGCAGTATTTT,CASSPRSVGAGTDTQYF
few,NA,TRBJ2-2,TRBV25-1,TGTGCCAGCAGTGAATCCTTGGGGCTGTTTTTT,CASSESLGLFF
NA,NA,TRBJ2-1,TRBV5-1,TGCGCCAGCAGCTTGGGGCGGTCTGGGGATGAGCAGTTCTTC,CASSLGRSGDEQFF
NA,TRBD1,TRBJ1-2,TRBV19,TGTGCCAGTAGTAGAATCTCCGGGACAGGGCCGAACTATGGCTACACCTTC,CASSRISGTGPNYGYTF
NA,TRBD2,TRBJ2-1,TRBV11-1,TGTGCCAGCAGCGGGACTAGCGGGAGATTCTATGAGCAGTTCTTC,CASSGTSGRFYEQFF
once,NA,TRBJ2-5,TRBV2,TGTGCCAGCAGAAGGACAGAAGTAGAGACCCAGTACTTC,CASRRTEVETQYF
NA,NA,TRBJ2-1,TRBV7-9,TGTGCCAGCAGCTATGAGGGAAATGAGCAGTTCTTC,CASSYEGNEQFF
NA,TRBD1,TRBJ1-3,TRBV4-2,TGTGCCAGCAGCCGCACCCTGGACAGGGTGGAAAACACCATATATTTT,CASSRTLDRVENTIYF
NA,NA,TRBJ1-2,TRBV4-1,TGCGCCAGCAGCCAAGATCGGAGCGGGGGCTACACCTTC,CASSQDRSGGYTF
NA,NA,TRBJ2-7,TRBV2,TGTGCCAGCAGTGTTGGCTACTTGGGTAAATTAAACGAGCAGTACTTC,CASSVGYLGKLNEQYF
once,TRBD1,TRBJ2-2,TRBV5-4,TGTGCCAGCAGTTTCGGGACAGCGGTAACGAGGACCGCCGGGGAGCTGTTTTTT,CASSFGTAVTRTAGELFF